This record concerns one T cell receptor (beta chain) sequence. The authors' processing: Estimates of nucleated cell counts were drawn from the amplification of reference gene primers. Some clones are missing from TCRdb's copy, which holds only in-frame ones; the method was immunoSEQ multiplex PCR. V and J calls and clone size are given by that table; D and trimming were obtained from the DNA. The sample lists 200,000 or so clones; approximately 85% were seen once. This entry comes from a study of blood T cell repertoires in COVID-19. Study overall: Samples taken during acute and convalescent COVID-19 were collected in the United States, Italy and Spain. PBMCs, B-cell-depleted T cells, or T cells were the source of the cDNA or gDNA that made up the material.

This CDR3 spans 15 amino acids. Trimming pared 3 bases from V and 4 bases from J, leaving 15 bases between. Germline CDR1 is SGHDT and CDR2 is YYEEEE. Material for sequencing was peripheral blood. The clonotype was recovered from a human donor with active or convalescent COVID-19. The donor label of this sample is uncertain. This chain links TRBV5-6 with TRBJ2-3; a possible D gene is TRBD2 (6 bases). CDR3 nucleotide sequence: TGTGCCAGCAGCTCCTCGGACTACCTCGCAGATACGCAGTATTTT. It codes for CASSSSDYLADTQYF.